This T cell receptor beta chain was retrieved from a study of early T cells in non-severe SARS-CoV-2 infection. TCRdb passed the 5' RACE reads through MiXCR, listing each CDR3 protein once. The data contain about 98,000 distinct CDR3 sequences, approximately 11% of them singletons. The CDR3 runs to 18 residues. Germline values: CDR1 SGHAT, CDR2 FQNNGV. J lost 9 bases, V lost 5 bases, and 19 bases had no gene match. The sample was whole blood. V gene TRBV11-2 combines with J gene TRBJ2-4; 10 bases map to TRBD1. The clonotype comes from an adult who was a healthcare worker with PCR-confirmed SARS-CoV-2 infection or an uninfected control (not recorded which). The CDR3 DNA is TGTGCCAGCAGCACCTTCTCCCTGGGACAGGGGAGCCCGGTCATTCAGTACTTC. Protein: CASSTFSLGQGSPVIQYF.